Sequencing of this TCR beta chain was carried out in a study of early stage breast cancer tumors. Overall study: The ER+/PR+/HER2- tumors included roughly eight ductal and a few lobular carcinomas. Samples were sequenced at about 9.9-fold average coverage.

Concerning this clone: Its antigen is not identified.

The table came from immunoSEQ multiplex PCR; TCRdb's copy has only in-frame clones and leaves some out. The sample lists 45,000 to 60,000 clones; about 89% were seen once. The V segment lost 6 bases and the J segment 7 bases; nucleotides outside the gene matches: 11. The CDR3 covers 17 residues. CDR1 is SEHNR, CDR2 FQNEAQ, per germline (reference sequence). Study-wide findings and caveats: Enriched TCRB sequences shared across patients were mostly commonly generated sequences. Unsorted bulk genomic DNA sequencing lacked pairing and functional marker data.

This TCR derives from a person aged 65 to 85 with breast cancer. The chain recombines TRBV7-9 with TRBJ1-6, with 11 bases lining up with TRBD1. Material: blood. CDR3: CASSSPGQGALNSPLHF. The DNA of the CDR3 is TGTGCCAGCAGTTCACCCGGACAGGGGGCCCTCAATTCACCCCTCCACTTT.